This TCR beta chain was recovered during a study of T cell responses to AZD1222 COVID-19 vaccine. Study-level points and caveats: Clonal diversity may have been underestimated in mostly white British donors. Repertoire collection took place solely once the T cell response had peaked. Vaccine-associated CD4 TCRs ranged over spike, dominating at 160-218 and 743-854.

The study pooled second doses at about 4 or about 12 weeks. Here immunoSEQ multiplex PCR was the method, and the copy in TCRdb shows in-frame clones only, minus some. This repertoire shows approximately 110,000 clones, around 93% found once; its top ten account for about 7.7%. Of note for this clone: As yet, its antigen is unknown.

This CDR3 comprises 15 residues. Germline-derived CDR1 and CDR2 are SGHRS and YFSETQ. V lost 4 bases and J 5 bases, leaving 15 bases between the germline ends. This specimen was peripheral blood, taken 28 days after the second AZD1222 dose. The J gene is TRBJ2-2, the V gene TRBV5-1; TRBD2 might be the D (6 bases). This clonotype was obtained from an adult who received the AZD1222 COVID-19 vaccine. The CDR3 here is CASSLSLEGTGELFF. The CDR3 nucleotides are TGCGCCAGCAGCCTTTCACTGGAGGGGACCGGGGAGCTGTTTTTT.